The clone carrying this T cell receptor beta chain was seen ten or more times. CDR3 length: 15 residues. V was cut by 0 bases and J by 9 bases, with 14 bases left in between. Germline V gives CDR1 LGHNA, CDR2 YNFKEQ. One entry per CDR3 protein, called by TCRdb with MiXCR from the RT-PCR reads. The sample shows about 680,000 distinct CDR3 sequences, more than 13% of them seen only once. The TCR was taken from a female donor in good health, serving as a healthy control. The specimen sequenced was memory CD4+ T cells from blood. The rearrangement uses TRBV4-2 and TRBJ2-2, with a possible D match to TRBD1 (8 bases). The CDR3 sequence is CASSQDTGGARELFF. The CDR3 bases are TGTGCCAGCAGCCAAGATACAGGGGGGGCCCGGGAGCTGTTTTTT.